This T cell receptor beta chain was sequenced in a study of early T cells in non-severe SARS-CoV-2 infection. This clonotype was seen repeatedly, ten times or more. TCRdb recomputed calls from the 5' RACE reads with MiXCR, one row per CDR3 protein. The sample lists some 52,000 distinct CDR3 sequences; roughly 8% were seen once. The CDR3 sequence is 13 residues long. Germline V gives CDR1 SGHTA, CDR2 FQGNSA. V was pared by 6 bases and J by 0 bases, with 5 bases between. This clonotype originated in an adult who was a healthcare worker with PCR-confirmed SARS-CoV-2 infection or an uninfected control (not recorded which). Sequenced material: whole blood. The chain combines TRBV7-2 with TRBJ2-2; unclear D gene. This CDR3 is CASSTPNTGELFF. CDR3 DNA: TGTGCCAGCAGTACACCGAACACCGGGGAGCTGTTTTTT.